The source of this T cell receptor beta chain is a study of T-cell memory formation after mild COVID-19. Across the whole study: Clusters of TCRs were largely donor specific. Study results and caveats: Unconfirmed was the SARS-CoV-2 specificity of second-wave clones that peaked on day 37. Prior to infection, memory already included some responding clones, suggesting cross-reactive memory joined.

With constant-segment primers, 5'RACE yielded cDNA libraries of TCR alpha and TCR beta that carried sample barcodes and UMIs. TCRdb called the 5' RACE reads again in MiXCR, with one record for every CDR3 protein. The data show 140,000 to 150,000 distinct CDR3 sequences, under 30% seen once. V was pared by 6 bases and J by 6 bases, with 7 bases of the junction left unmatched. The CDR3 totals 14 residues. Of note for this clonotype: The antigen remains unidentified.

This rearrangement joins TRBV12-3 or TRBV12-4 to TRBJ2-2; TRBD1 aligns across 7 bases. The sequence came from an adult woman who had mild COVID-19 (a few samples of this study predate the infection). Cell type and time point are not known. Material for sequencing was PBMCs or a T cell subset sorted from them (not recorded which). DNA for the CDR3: TGTGCCAGCAGCCTTTTACAGGGGTCCGGGGAGCTGTTTTTT. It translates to CASSLLQGSGELFF.